This T cell receptor beta chain was sequenced for a study of blood T cell repertoires in COVID-19. Background on the study: Samples of COVID-19 (acute and convalescent) were obtained from the United States, Italy and Spain. Sources were T cells, B-cell-depleted T cells, or PBMCs; the material itself was cDNA or gDNA.

The CDR3 is 18 residues long. The V segment lost 2 bases and the J segment 7 bases; nucleotides outside the gene matches: 19. Germline CDR1 reads SGHRS; CDR2 reads YFSETQ. The data were produced by immunoSEQ multiplex PCR, yet TCRdb's version contains in-frame clones alone and is incomplete. Seen here are 380,000 or so clones, more than 80% observed once, and the top ten hold roughly 1.2%. The sample taken for sequencing was peripheral blood. The sequence was collected from a man between 35 and 55 years old with acute or convalescent COVID-19. The chain uses TRBV5-1 and TRBJ1-1; 8 bases are a match to TRBD1. CDR3 DNA: TGCGCCAGCAGCTTTATTTTTCGAGCCCAAGACAGGGGAGGTGAAGCTTTCTTT. Translating gives CASSFIFRAQDRGGEAFF.